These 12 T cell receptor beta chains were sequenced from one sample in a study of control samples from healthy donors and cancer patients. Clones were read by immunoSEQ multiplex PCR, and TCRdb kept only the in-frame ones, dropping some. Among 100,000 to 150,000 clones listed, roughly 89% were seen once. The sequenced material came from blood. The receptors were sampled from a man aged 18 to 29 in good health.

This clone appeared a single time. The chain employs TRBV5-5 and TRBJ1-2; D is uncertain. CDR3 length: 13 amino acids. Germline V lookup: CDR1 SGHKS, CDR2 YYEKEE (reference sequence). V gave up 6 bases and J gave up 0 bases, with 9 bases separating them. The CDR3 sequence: CASTPNPNYGYTF. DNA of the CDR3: TGTGCCAGCACCCCGAATCCTAACTATGGCTACACCTTC.

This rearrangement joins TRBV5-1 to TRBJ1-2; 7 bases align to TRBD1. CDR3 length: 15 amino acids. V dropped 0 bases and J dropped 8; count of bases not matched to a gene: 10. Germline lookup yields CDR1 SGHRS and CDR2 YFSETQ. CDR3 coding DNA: TGCGCCAGCAGCTTGGCGGACGACAGGGTTGACGGCTACACCTTC. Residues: CASSLADDRVDGYTF.

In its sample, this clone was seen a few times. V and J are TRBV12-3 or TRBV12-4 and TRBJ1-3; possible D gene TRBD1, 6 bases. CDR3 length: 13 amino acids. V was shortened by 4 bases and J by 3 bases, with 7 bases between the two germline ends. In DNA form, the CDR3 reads TGTGCCAGCAGTTGGGGGCTTGGAAACACCATATATTTT. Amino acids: CASSWGLGNTIYF.

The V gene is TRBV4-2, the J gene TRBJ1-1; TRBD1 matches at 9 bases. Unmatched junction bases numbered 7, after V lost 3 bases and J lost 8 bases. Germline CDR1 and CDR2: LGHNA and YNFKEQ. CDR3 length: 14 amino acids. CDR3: CASSQEYGTGEAFF. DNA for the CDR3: TGTGCCAGCAGCCAGGAGTATGGGACAGGGGAAGCTTTCTTT.

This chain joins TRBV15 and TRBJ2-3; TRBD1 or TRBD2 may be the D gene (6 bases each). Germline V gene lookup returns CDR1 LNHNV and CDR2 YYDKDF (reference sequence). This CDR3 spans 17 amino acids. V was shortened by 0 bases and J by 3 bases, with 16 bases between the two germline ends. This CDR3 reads CATSREYGGRVTDTQYF. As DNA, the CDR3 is TGTGCCACCAGCAGAGAGTATGGGGGGCGCGTGACAGATACGCAGTATTTT.

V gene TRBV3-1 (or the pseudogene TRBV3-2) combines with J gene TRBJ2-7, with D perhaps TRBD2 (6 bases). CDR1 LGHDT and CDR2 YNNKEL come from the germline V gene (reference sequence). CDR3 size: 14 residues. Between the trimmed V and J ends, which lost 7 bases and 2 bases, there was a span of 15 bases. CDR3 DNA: TGTGCCAGCACCCGTCGCGGGAATGCCTACGAGCAGTACTTC. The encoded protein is CASTRRGNAYEQYF.

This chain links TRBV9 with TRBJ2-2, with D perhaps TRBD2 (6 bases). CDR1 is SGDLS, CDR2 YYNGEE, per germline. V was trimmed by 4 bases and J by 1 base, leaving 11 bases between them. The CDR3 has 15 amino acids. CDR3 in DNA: TGTGCCAGCAGCTCCTTTAGCGGGAACACCGGGGAGCTGTTTTTT. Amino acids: CASSSFSGNTGELFF.

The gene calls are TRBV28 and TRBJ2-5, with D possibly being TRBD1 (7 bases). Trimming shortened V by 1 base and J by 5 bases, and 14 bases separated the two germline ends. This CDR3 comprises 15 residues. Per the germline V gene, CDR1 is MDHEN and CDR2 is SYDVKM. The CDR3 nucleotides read TGTGCCAGCAGTTTATATGGCAGGGGGGACGAGACCCAGTACTTC. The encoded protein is CASSLYGRGDETQYF.

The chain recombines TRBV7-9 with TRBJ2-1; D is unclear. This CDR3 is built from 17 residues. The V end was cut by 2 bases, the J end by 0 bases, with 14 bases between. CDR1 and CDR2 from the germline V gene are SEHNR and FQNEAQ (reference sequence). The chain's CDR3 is CASSLSLGISSYNEQFF. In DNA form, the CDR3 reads TGTGCCAGCAGCTTATCCTTGGGCATCAGCTCCTACAATGAGCAGTTCTTC.

The CDR3 is CASSQEGGRVRAGANVLTF. CDR3 DNA: TGCGCCAGCAGCCAAGAAGGTGGCAGGGTGAGAGCTGGGGCCAACGTCCTGACTTTC. This chain uses TRBV4-1 with TRBJ2-6; D perhaps matches TRBD1 (5 bases). The CDR3 length is 19 residues. Per the germline V gene, CDR1 is MGHRA and CDR2 is YSYEKL. V shed 0 bases and J shed 2 bases, with 17 bases lying between them.

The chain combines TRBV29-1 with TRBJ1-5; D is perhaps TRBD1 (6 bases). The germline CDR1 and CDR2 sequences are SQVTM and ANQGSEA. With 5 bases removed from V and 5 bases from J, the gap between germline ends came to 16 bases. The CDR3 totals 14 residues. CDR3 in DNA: TGCAGCGTTCCAACAGGGAAACGGGATCAGCCCCAGCATTTT. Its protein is CSVPTGKRDQPQHF.

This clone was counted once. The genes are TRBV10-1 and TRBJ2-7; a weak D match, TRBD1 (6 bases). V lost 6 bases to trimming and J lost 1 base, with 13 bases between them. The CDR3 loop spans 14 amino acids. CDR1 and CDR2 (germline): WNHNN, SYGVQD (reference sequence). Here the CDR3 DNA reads TGCGCCAGCAGACAGGGAGAAGTATCCTACGAGCAGTACTTC. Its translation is CASRQGEVSYEQYF.